This TCR beta chain was observed in a study of pediatric ulcerative colitis. CDR3 length: 13 amino acids. Germline V gene lookup returns CDR1 LNHDA and CDR2 SQIVND (reference sequence). V was cut by 2 bases and J by 15 bases, with 17 bases left in between. Here immunoSEQ multiplex PCR was the method, and the copy in TCRdb shows in-frame clones only, minus some. The sample records under 45,000 clones, 83% being singletons. The sample was blood. The origin of this receptor is a girl between 5 and 17 years old with moderate ulcerative colitis. This rearrangement joins TRBV19 to TRBJ2-1; D is possibly TRBD1 or TRBD2 (5 bases each). The CDR3 is CASSIKGRAQTFF. CDR3 coding DNA: TGTGCCAGTAGTATAAAGGGACGAGCGCAGACGTTCTTC.